The 29 T cell receptor beta chains reported below all come from one sample, sequenced in a study of blood T cell repertoires in COVID-19. Repertoires were generated with immunoSEQ multiplex PCR, while TCRdb's copy carries only in-frame clones and drops some. The sample lists around 270,000 clones; roughly 84% were seen once. Sequenced material: peripheral blood. These receptors originate from a man in his fifties or sixties with acute or convalescent COVID-19.

The V gene is TRBV5-4, the J gene TRBJ1-6, with 8 bases identical to TRBD1. Trimming at V came to 3 bases and at J to 10 bases, leaving 6 bases not matched to a gene. Germline-derived CDR1 and CDR2 are SGHNT and YYREEE (reference sequence). This CDR3 region has 14 residues. CDR3 protein: CASSYGQGGSPLHF. The CDR3 nucleotides read TGTGCCAGCAGCTATGGACAGGGCGGCTCACCCCTCCACTTT.

This chain connects TRBV15 to TRBJ2-7, with 10 bases that match TRBD1. Germline V gives CDR1 LNHNV, CDR2 YYDKDF (reference sequence). Losses at the gene ends were 2 bases for V and 6 bases for J; bases not matched to a gene: 10. The CDR3 consists of 16 residues. The CDR3 nucleotides are TGTGCCACCAGCAGACCTCCGGGACAGGGGTGGTCCGAGCAGTACTTC. This gives the protein CATSRPPGQGWSEQYF.

This chain connects TRBV15 to TRBJ2-2; perhaps TRBD1 as D (5 bases). Germline V gene sequence: CDR1 LNHNV, CDR2 YYDKDF (reference sequence). Trimming stripped 4 bases from V and 4 bases from J, with 13 bases between. The CDR3 runs to 15 residues. This CDR3 reads CATSTQAGSTGELFF. CDR3 DNA: TGTGCCACCAGCACCCAGGCAGGGTCCACCGGGGAGCTGTTTTTT.

The V call is TRBV11-2, the J call TRBJ2-7; 9 positions agree with TRBD1. The V gene end was trimmed by 8 bases and the J gene end by 2 bases; junction bases not matched to a gene: 7. The germline V gene has CDR1 SGHAT and CDR2 FQNNGV. The CDR3 consists of 14 residues. In DNA form, the CDR3 reads TGTGCCAGCGCTTCGACAGGGGGTCCCTACGAGCAGTACTTC. It yields the protein CASASTGGPYEQYF.

This chain links TRBV29-1 with TRBJ2-1; TRBD1 matches 7 bases. Germline-derived CDR1 and CDR2 are SQVTM and ANQGSEA. The ends lost 7 bases at V and 6 bases at J; junction bases unmatched: 12. The CDR3 consists of 14 residues. CDR3: CSAALSTGLNEQFF. The CDR3 DNA is TGCAGCGCCGCACTATCGACAGGGCTCAATGAGCAGTTCTTC.

V gene TRBV3-1 (or the pseudogene TRBV3-2) combines with J gene TRBJ1-4, with D hard to call. The CDR3 loop spans 15 amino acids. Trimming removed 4 bases at V and 0 bases at J, with 9 bases between. The germline gives CDR1 LGHDT, CDR2 YNNKEL (reference sequence). This CDR3 reads CASSPPEATNEKLFF. CDR3 sequence (DNA): TGTGCCAGCAGCCCTCCGGAGGCAACTAATGAAAAACTGTTTTTT.

This rearrangement joins TRBV2 to TRBJ2-7; D remains unclear. The length of the CDR3 is 11 residues. CDR1 is SNHLY, CDR2 FYNNEI, per germline. V lost 6 bases and J lost 4, with 7 bases in between. CDR3 nucleotides: TGTGCCAGCAGACAAAAGTACGAGCAGTACTTC. Translation: CASRQKYEQYF.

CDR3 amino acids: CASSDRVELFF. DNA for the CDR3: TGTGCCAGCAGCGACAGGGTGGAGCTGTTTTTT. V gene TRBV5-8 combines with J gene TRBJ2-2, with 7 bases identical to TRBD1. This CDR3 spans 11 amino acids. The germline CDR1 and CDR2 sequences are SGHTS and YDEGEE. The ends lost 4 bases at V and 10 bases at J; junction bases unmatched: 1.

The chain has TRBV5-1 and TRBJ1-2; no clear D gene. Germline CDR1 and CDR2: SGHRS and YFSETQ. V shed 1 base and J shed 8 bases, with 12 bases lying between them. The CDR3 is 13 residues long. CDR3 region: CASSLTPPGGYTF. In nucleotides, the CDR3 is TGCGCCAGCAGCTTGACACCCCCGGGGGGCTACACCTTC.

The chain links TRBV4-3 to TRBJ2-7; the D gene is possibly TRBD1 (5 bases). Trimming pared 1 base from V and 3 bases from J, leaving 13 bases between. The germline CDR1 and CDR2 sequences are LGHNA and YSLEER. CDR3 length: 15 residues. The CDR3: CASSQAQGRGYEQYF. The CDR3 nucleotides read TGCGCCAGCAGCCAAGCTCAGGGAAGGGGCTACGAGCAGTACTTC.

This chain connects TRBV27 to TRBJ1-1; a possible D gene is TRBD1 (5 bases). The germline V gene has CDR1 MNHEY and CDR2 SMNVEV (reference sequence). The germline V and J ends were trimmed by 5 bases and 5 bases, with 12 bases remaining between them. This CDR3 region has 13 residues. CDR3 nucleotide sequence: TGTGCCAGCAGTCCCGAGGAGGGGACTGAAGCTTTCTTT. This sequence encodes CASSPEEGTEAFF.

This clone was picked up a small number of times. The V gene is TRBV9, the J gene TRBJ1-3; tentative D call: TRBD1 (5 bases). CDR1 and CDR2 (germline): SGDLS, YYNGEE. V was cut by 4 bases and J by 4 bases, with 12 bases left in between. The CDR3 runs 14 residues. CDR3 bases: TGTGCCAGCAGCCTTAGGGGCAGCGGAAACACCATATATTTT. Its protein product is CASSLRGSGNTIYF.

The table lists this clone with a few counts. J is TRBJ1-2 and V is TRBV6-5; 7 bases agree with TRBD1. CDR3 length equals 14 residues. Germline lookup yields CDR1 MNHEY and CDR2 SVGAGI. The junction had 7 bases not matched to a gene; V was cut back by 6 bases and J by 3 bases. Here the CDR3 reads CASSTTGIYYGYTF. The CDR3 nucleotides read TGTGCCAGCAGCACGACAGGGATTTACTATGGCTACACCTTC.

The chain links TRBV11-3 to TRBJ2-3, with 10 nucleotides matching TRBD2. Germline trimming cut 5 bases from V and 0 bases from J; bases unmatched to any gene: 8. The CDR3 runs to 17 residues. Germline V gene sequence: CDR1 SGHNT, CDR2 YENEEA. CDR3 DNA: TGTGCCAGCAGCCCGGGCTTGACTAGCGGGAGCACAGATACGCAGTATTTT. This sequence encodes CASSPGLTSGSTDTQYF.

V usage is TRBV6-2 or TRBV6-3 and J usage is TRBJ1-1; possibly TRBD1 for D (6 bases). This CDR3 spans 19 amino acids. V was pared by 2 bases and J by 4 bases, with 26 bases between. The germline CDR1 and CDR2 sequences are MNHEY and SVGEGT. This CDR3 reads CASSYISRSQGRLSTEAFF. In nucleotides, the CDR3 is TGTGCCAGCAGTTACATATCTCGATCGCAGGGGCGTCTGAGCACTGAAGCTTTCTTT.

The chain uses TRBV5-5 and TRBJ1-2, with a tentative D call TRBD1 (5 bases). V lost 3 bases and J lost 8, with 23 bases in between. CDR1 is SGHKS, CDR2 YYEKEE, per germline (reference sequence). The CDR3 runs 16 residues. CDR3 nucleotides: TGTGCCAGCAGCTCAGATCCCCAGGGAAATTTTTACGGCTACACCTTC. Translating gives CASSSDPQGNFYGYTF.

The chain employs TRBV23-1 and TRBJ2-7; no clear D gene. TRBV23-1 counts as an open reading frame of uncertain function. V lost 8 bases to trimming and J lost 3 bases, with 14 bases between them. This CDR3 comprises 13 residues. In nucleotides, the CDR3 is TGCGCCAGCCGCAGGTGCCCCCGCTACGAGCAGTACTTC. Its protein product is CASRRCPRYEQYF.

This chain connects TRBV7-8 to TRBJ2-7, with TRBD2 identical over 9 bases. This CDR3 region has 17 residues. Germline CDR1 is SGHVS and CDR2 is FQNEAQ. V lost 0 bases and J lost 2; bases outside the gene matches: 8. Written as DNA, the CDR3 is TGTGCCAGCAGCTTAGCGCTGGCTAGCGGGGACCCCTACGAGCAGTACTTC. This codes for CASSLALASGDPYEQYF. The variable domain in full, with the rest retrieved from reference TRBV7-8 and TRBJ2-7, is GAGVSQSPRYKVAKRGQDVALRCDPISGHVSLFWYQQALGQGPEFLTYFQNEAQLDKSGLPSDRFFAERPEGSVSTLKIQRTQQEDSAVYLCASSLALASGDPYEQYFGPGTRLTVT.

This sequence joins TRBV29-1 and TRBJ1-2; 9 bases line up with TRBD1. From germline, CDR1 is SQVTM and CDR2 ANQGSEA. This CDR3 has 13 amino acids. V trimming: 7 bases; J trimming: 4 bases; junction bases outside the gene matches: 7. CDR3 nucleotides: TGCAGCGGCGGGGACAGGGACATCTATGGCTACACCTTC. As protein: CSGGDRDIYGYTF.

V usage is TRBV12-3 or TRBV12-4 and J usage is TRBJ2-5, with D hard to call. V lost 6 bases, J lost 4 bases, and 12 bases lay in between. The CDR3 sequence is 13 residues long. The CDR3 sequence: CASSRQTLETQYF. Here the CDR3 DNA reads TGTGCCAGCAGCCGACAAACGCTAGAGACCCAGTACTTC.

The chain has TRBV7-3 and TRBJ2-6; no clear D. With 3 bases removed from V and 3 bases from J, the gap between germline ends came to 3 bases. Germline V lookup: CDR1 SGHTA, CDR2 FQGTGA. The CDR3 consists of 13 residues. CDR3 DNA sequence: TGTGCCAGCAGCTTCGGTGGGGCCAACGTCCTGACTTTC. It codes for CASSFGGANVLTF.

With respect to this clone: At one end the junction does not follow the germline gene, possibly because of a read error. The genes are TRBV6-1 and TRBJ2-5, with D perhaps matching TRBD1 (5 bases). Germline-derived CDR1 and CDR2 are MNHNS and SASEGT. The CDR3 contains 15 residues. CDR3 loop: CASSEQSTGQGTQYF. The CDR3 DNA follows: TGTGCCAGCAGTGAACAAAGTACAGGACAAGGGACCCAGTACTTC.

CDR3 residues: CASSPGLAFDEQYF. In DNA form, the CDR3 reads TGTGCCAGCAGCCCAGGACTAGCGTTCGACGAGCAGTACTTC. The chain joins TRBV7-9 to TRBJ2-7, with 9 bases matching TRBD2. With V trimmed by 5 bases and J by 5 bases, 7 bases remained unmatched. The V gene's germline CDR1 is SEHNR and CDR2 FQNEAQ (reference sequence). The CDR3 totals 14 residues.

The genes are TRBV28 and TRBJ2-7; D not certain. V lost 2 bases and J lost 1, with 12 bases in between. Germline CDR1 and CDR2: MDHEN and SYDVKM. The CDR3 length is 15 residues. CDR3 residues: CASSLEFHRSYEQYF. The CDR3 coding sequence is TGTGCCAGCAGTTTAGAGTTCCATCGATCCTACGAGCAGTACTTC.

The chain has TRBV19 and TRBJ1-5, with TRBD1 matching 7 bases. The CDR3 contains 14 residues. Germline trimming cut 7 bases from V and 1 base from J; bases unmatched to any gene: 4. The germline CDR1 and CDR2 sequences are LNHDA and SQIVND (reference sequence). In nucleotides, the CDR3 is TGTGCCAGTATCGGGACAGTAAGCAATCAGCCCCAGCATTTT. Translation: CASIGTVSNQPQHF.

The chain is built from TRBV27 and TRBJ1-2, with TRBD1 as a possible D gene (5 bases). The CDR3 contains 14 residues. Trimming stripped 2 bases from V and 4 bases from J, with 11 bases between. CDR1 and CDR2 from the germline V gene are MNHEY and SMNVEV (reference sequence). The CDR3 DNA reads as TGTGCCAGCAGTTTAAGGTGGGGCACCTATGGCTACACCTTC. Translated: CASSLRWGTYGYTF.

V gene TRBV4-2 combines with J gene TRBJ2-3, with TRBD2 matching over 8 bases. From germline, CDR1 is LGHNA and CDR2 YNFKEQ. The CDR3 is 15 residues long. V was clipped by 4 bases and J by 6 bases; unmatched bases: 9. The CDR3 nucleotides read TGTGCCAGCAGCCGTGCGGGACTAGATTTCGATACGCAGTATTTT. The encoded protein is CASSRAGLDFDTQYF.

The J gene is TRBJ2-7, the V gene TRBV11-1; tentatively, D is TRBD2 (5 bases). The V gene lost 5 bases and the J gene lost 5 bases, with 13 bases spanning the gap. The CDR3 is 13 amino acids. The germline V gene has CDR1 SGHAT and CDR2 FQDESV (reference sequence). The CDR3 sequence is CASSPLPGNEQYF. The CDR3 DNA reads as TGTGCCAGCAGCCCCTTACCGGGGAACGAGCAGTACTTC.

The genes are TRBV25-1 and TRBJ1-2; 7 nucleotides match TRBD1. V lost 4 bases to trimming and J lost 2 bases; unmatched junction nucleotides: 4. CDR3 size: 14 residues. Germline assignment: CDR1 MGHDK and CDR2 SYGVNS. CDR3 DNA: TGTGCCAGCAGTGCCCAGGACAGGAACTATGGCTACACCTTC. Protein product: CASSAQDRNYGYTF.